This T cell receptor (beta chain) stems from a study of T cells in Graves' hyperthyroidism and ophthalmopathy. The V gene lost 5 bases and the J gene lost 6 bases, with 14 bases spanning the gap. Germline-derived CDR1 and CDR2 are MDHEN and SYDVKM. CDR3 length: 14 residues. Amplification of TCR beta CDR3 regions used RNA as the template. HTBI primers were used for first-round RT-PCR of the TCR CDR3. TCRdb itself ran the multiplex PCR reads through MiXCR, one entry per CDR3 protein. The sample holds 300,000 to 450,000 distinct CDR3 sequences, around 25% seen once. This clonotype appeared many times. Graves' hyperthyroidism is called stable when ophthalmopathy does not progress within 18 months. Diagnosis of hyperthyroidism was new in patients aged 18 to 65, and its duration was under 2 months. Exclusion followed for patients with uncontrolled infection, other autoimmune disease, pregnancy or lactation. Clinical symptoms, serum thyroxine, TRAb, thyroid ultrasound and orbital computed tomography established diagnosis.

Sequencing used blood. The J gene is TRBJ2-1, the V gene TRBV28; D is perhaps TRBD1 (6 bases). This receptor was identified in a man aged 45-60 years with Graves' hyperthyroidism. CDR3 coding DNA: TGTGCCAGCAGTGGGGGCGGAGCCCGCAATGAGCAGTTCTTC. Translation: CASSGGGARNEQFF.